Listed here are 17 T cell receptor beta chains from one sample, sequenced in a study of shared clonotypes between healthy human individuals. Assay used: immunoSEQ multiplex PCR; TCRdb lists only in-frame clones, some missing. This sample has under 1,100,000 clones, with 75% to 80% found just once. Sequenced: memory CD4+ T cells from PBMCs. Noted subset: CD45RA-negative fraction. The receptors derive from a man aged 18 to 30 in good health. Some clones in this sample may be carry-over from other donors' samples.

The rearrangement joins TRBV29-1 to TRBJ2-7, with 7 nucleotides matching TRBD1. Germline CDR1 and CDR2: SQVTM and ANQGSEA. There are 12 residues in the CDR3. V was pared by 7 bases and J by 4 bases, with 7 bases of the junction left unmatched. For the CDR3, the DNA is TGCAGCGCTGCCGCGACAGGGTACGAGCAGTACTTC. This codes for CSAAATGYEQYF.

The rearrangement links TRBV7-6 to TRBJ2-5; no clear D gene. Trimming took off 0 bases at V and 1 base at J, with 9 bases between the two ends. Germline V gene data show CDR1 as SGHVS and CDR2 as FNYEAQ. The CDR3 contains 15 residues. The CDR3 protein is CASSLARTRQETQYF. DNA of the CDR3: TGTGCCAGCAGCTTAGCCAGGACCCGCCAAGAGACCCAGTACTTC.

Regarding this clone: Other DNA variants within this sample encode the same CDR3. V and J are TRBV18 and TRBJ2-7, with 10 nucleotides matching TRBD1. The CDR3 has 15 amino acids. Losses at the gene ends were 0 bases for V and 4 bases for J; bases not matched to a gene: 3. Germline lookup yields CDR1 KGHSH and CDR2 LQKENI. The CDR3 sequence: CASSPPTGGWYEQYF. The DNA of the CDR3 is TGTGCCAGCTCACCACCGACAGGGGGCTGGTACGAGCAGTACTTC. The full variable domain, with the rest looked up from reference TRBV18 and TRBJ2-7, is NAGVMQNPRHLVRRRGQEARLRCSPMKGHSHVYWYRQLPEEGLKFMVYLQKENIIDESGMPKERFSAEFPKEGPSILRIQQVVRGDSAAYFCASSPPTGGWYEQYFGPGTRLTVT.

There are a few counts of this clone. This chain joins TRBV18 and TRBJ2-2; D gene uncertain. V lost 1 base and J lost 2, with 11 bases in between. Germline CDR1 reads KGHSH; CDR2 reads LQKENI. The CDR3 is 16 amino acids. Written as DNA, the CDR3 is TGTGCCAGCTCACCACTAGGCCGGCTAAACACCGGGGAGCTGTTTTTT. This translates into CASSPLGRLNTGELFF.

Remarks on this clone: The sample has other DNA sequences that encode this CDR3 too. DNA for the CDR3: TGTGCCATCAGGGAGACAGGGGGCACAGATACGCAGTATTTT. It specifies CAIRETGGTDTQYF. The chain is built from TRBV10-3 and TRBJ2-3; the match to TRBD1 covers 8 bases. The CDR3 contains 14 residues. CDR1 and CDR2 (germline): ENHRY, SYGVKD. J was trimmed by 1 base and V by 6 bases; bases with no gene match: 3.

This chain uses TRBV7-3 with TRBJ2-6; D perhaps matches TRBD1 (5 bases). This CDR3 comprises 18 residues. Germline V CDR1 and CDR2: SGHTA, FQGTGA. V was cut by 0 bases and J by 1 base, with 13 bases left in between. CDR3 sequence reads: CASSLTRGAPSGANVLTF. CDR3 in DNA: TGTGCCAGCAGCTTAACGCGTGGGGCCCCATCTGGGGCCAACGTCCTGACTTTC.

The chain couples TRBV6-1 to TRBJ2-2; D is unresolved. Germline V gives CDR1 MNHNS, CDR2 SASEGT. This CDR3 is built from 14 residues. Trimming shortened V by 4 bases and J by 1 base, and 7 bases separated the two germline ends. The CDR3 here is CASSAPLNTGELFF. The DNA of the CDR3 is TGTGCCAGCAGTGCCCCCCTGAACACCGGGGAGCTGTTTTTT.

CDR3 amino acids: CASSNGQSAFF. DNA of the CDR3: TGTGCCAGCAGTAACGGACAGTCAGCTTTCTTT. The chain employs TRBV28 and TRBJ1-1; D may be TRBD1 (6 bases). This CDR3 contains 11 residues. V was pared by 5 bases and J by 10 bases, with 11 bases between. In germline, CDR1 is MDHEN, CDR2 SYDVKM.

This clone was seen a few times. The chain uses TRBV19 and TRBJ2-1, with a possible D match to TRBD1 (6 bases). Trimming took 0 bases from V and 9 from J, leaving 21 bases between them. This CDR3 is built from 17 residues. Germline V CDR1 and CDR2: LNHDA, SQIVND (reference sequence). Here the CDR3 reads CASSIDHGRGAVGEQFF. Here the CDR3 DNA reads TGTGCCAGTAGTATAGATCACGGCAGGGGTGCGGTCGGTGAGCAGTTCTTC.

The rearrangement links TRBV7-8 to TRBJ2-7, with D possibly being TRBD2 (6 bases). This CDR3 is 15 amino acids long. Trimming took 1 base from V and 2 from J, leaving 12 bases between them. Germline CDR1 reads SGHVS; CDR2 reads FQNEAQ. The CDR3 sequence: CASSLGSGETYEQYF. The CDR3 bases are TGTGCCAGCAGCTTAGGTAGCGGTGAGACCTACGAGCAGTACTTC.

V usage is TRBV5-1 and J usage is TRBJ2-5, with 9 bases aligning to TRBD1. The CDR3 is 15 amino acids. Unmatched junction bases numbered 11, after V lost 6 bases and J lost 5 bases. Germline V CDR1 and CDR2: SGHRS, YFSETQ. The CDR3 reads CASTERGQGGETQYF. The DNA of the CDR3 is TGCGCCAGCACCGAGAGGGGACAGGGAGGGGAGACCCAGTACTTC. The complete variable domain, with remaining parts taken from reference TRBV5-1 and TRBJ2-5, reads KAGVTQTPRYLIKTRGQQVTLSCSPISGHRSVSWYQQTPGQGLQFLFEYFSETQRNKGNFPGRFSGRQFSNSRSEMNVSTLELGDSALYLCASTERGQGGETQYFGPGTRLLVL.

The table lists this clone with a count of one. This sequence joins TRBV7-6 and TRBJ2-2, with TRBD2 matching over 9 bases. The CDR3 runs 20 residues. Germline CDR1 reads SGHVS; CDR2 reads FNYEAQ. The J segment lost 4 bases and the V segment lost 6 bases, leaving 21 bases of the junction unmatched. The CDR3 reads CASSPPTLPGLANSTGELFF. CDR3 DNA sequence: TGTGCCAGCAGTCCTCCCACCTTACCGGGACTAGCTAACTCCACCGGGGAGCTGTTTTTT.

The chain combines TRBV2 with TRBJ2-3; D is ambiguous. CDR1 is SNHLY, CDR2 FYNNEI, per germline. Trimming removed 11 bases from V and 6 bases from J, with 15 bases in between. CDR3 length equals 12 residues. The CDR3 coding sequence is TGTGCCGGCGGCACTGCCGGGGATACGCAGTATTTT. Its protein is CAGGTAGDTQYF.

There are many counts of this clone. Other DNA sequences in this specimen translate into the identical CDR3. J is TRBJ1-2 and V is TRBV6-5; 7 positions agree with TRBD1. The CDR3 consists of 14 residues. V gave up 0 bases and J gave up 4 bases; unmatched junction bases: 2. Looked up from germline, CDR1 is MNHEY and CDR2 is SVGAGI. CDR3 sequence (DNA): TGTGCCAGCAGTTACTCGCAGGGGGTCTATGGCTACACCTTC. Amino acid sequence: CASSYSQGVYGYTF.

J is TRBJ1-5 and V is TRBV6-1; D is unclear. Germline loops: CDR1 MNHNS, CDR2 SASEGT. The V end was cut by 4 bases, the J end by 5 bases, with 15 bases between. The CDR3 runs to 15 residues. CDR3 sequence (DNA): TGTGCCAGCAGTGGGTGGCACCAATTAGATCAGCCCCAGCATTTT. It is translated as CASSGWHQLDQPQHF.

The chain has TRBV2 and TRBJ1-4; the D gene is possibly TRBD1 (5 bases). This CDR3 is built from 15 residues. Germline CDR1 and CDR2: SNHLY and FYNNEI. Trimming took 6 bases from V and 2 from J, leaving 13 bases between them. As DNA, the CDR3 is TGTGCCAGCAGACCCTACGGGGCCACTAATGAAAAACTGTTTTTT. This codes for CASRPYGATNEKLFF.

The V gene is TRBV23-1, the J gene TRBJ1-1; unclear D gene. TRBV23-1 is recorded as an ORF, its role being uncertain. This CDR3 is built from 9 residues. V was shortened by 6 bases and J by 10 bases, with 6 bases between the two germline ends. The CDR3 sequence is CASSPGAFF. As DNA, the CDR3 is TGCGCCAGCAGCCCGGGAGCTTTCTTT.